The present T cell receptor (beta chain) was sequenced within a study of CD8+ T cells in alopecia areata. General observations from the study: Resident alphabeta T cells of normal skin are also sequenced in scalp samples.

Reverse transcription of extracted RNA yielded cDNA, which provided the sequencing template. Using immunoSEQ multiplex PCR, the repertoire was profiled, and TCRdb retains in-frame clones only, with some absent. The sample yields about 190,000 clones, around 60% seen once. This clone was counted a single time. No antigen is known for it. Treatment noted: oral pan-JAK inhibitor, 5-10 mg twice daily. CDR1 and CDR2 from the germline V gene are SGHDT and YYEEEE. This CDR3 spans 15 amino acids. Trimming left V 2 bases short and J 2 bases short, with 12 bases between. The chain joins TRBV5-6 to TRBJ2-3; tentatively, D is TRBD1 (6 bases). The source was CD8+ T cells sorted from blood, collected at week 24, from a patient treated with tofacitinib. This TCR came from a human donor with alopecia areata. The DNA of the CDR3 is TGTGCCAGCAGCTTCGGACAGATGATCACAGATACGCAGTATTTT. Protein product: CASSFGQMITDTQYF.